This TCR beta chain comes out of a study of neurological immune-mediated disorders (dated by TCRdb to the late 2010s). Regarding the study in general: Peripheral blood TCR-beta repertoires from patients with HTLV-I-associated myelopathy (HAM/TSP), patients with multiple sclerosis, and healthy controls were compared in the study using UMI-based sequencing. Each longitudinal HAM/TSP and healthy donor was sampled at 3 time-points spaced at 3-40 month intervals. The cohort included 60 to 70 subjects: approximately 15 with HAM/TSP, some 35 with multiple sclerosis, and some 20 healthy controls. Longitudinal samples, technical triplicates and paired sorted CD4+ and CD8+ T-cell subsets, alongside PBMC samples, were included among the approximately 98 TCR-beta libraries.

On this clonotype itself: Its antigen specificity is not known. No base-level quality is on record; no much larger clone is a single base apart.

What the work shows at the level of the full study, not this receptor alone: Expanded clones from different subjects shared no identical CDR3 amino acid sequences, which suggests that TCR-beta repertoires were private in all groups. TCR clonal expansion was highest in HAM/TSP patients and lowest in MS patients, with MS patients falling below even healthy controls.

The CDR3 measures 17 amino acids from cysteine to phenylalanine. Left in the record is the CDR3 DNA by itself, 51 bases read in frame from the first base. Germline trimming: 0 bases from V, 4 bases from J; junction bases outside gene matches: 8. The germline V gene supplies CDR1 SGHRS and CDR2 YFSETQ. According to the study, the label for this sample's time point signals: longitudinal time-point 3. Unsorted PBMC libraries were generated from 2 million PBMCs stored in RNAlater at -80 °C until RNA extraction. Peripheral blood was subjected to Ficoll-Hypaque density gradient centrifugation to isolate PBMCs, which were then cryopreserved in liquid nitrogen. cDNA synthesis used template-switch 5'RACE with a primer carrying a 10-nucleotide random unique molecular identifier tagging each TCR transcript. Over 170 million TCR-beta sequences, covering 15-18 subjects, were produced in each sequencing run. The RNeasy kit was used for extraction of total RNA. Using the KAPA Real-time Library Amplification kit, TCR-beta VDJ regions were amplified with primers for the TCR constant region and the 5'RACE anchor. A first PCR added sample indexes and Illumina adaptors, and a second PCR then raised library yield. After Ampure bead purification, the roughly 650 bp TCR product was size-selected on a 2% E-gel SizeSelection system. Before pooling, libraries had their quality checked on a Bioanalyzer, their concentration measured with Qubit, and their quantity determined with the Kapa Library Quantification kit. Libraries were sequenced paired-end 2 x 150 bp on an Illumina HiSeq 2500. To increase sequence diversity, about 23-32% phiX was spiked into each library pool. Concerning the study's data processing: The quality-filtered reads were processed with the UMI-based MiGEC pipeline, whose error correction step removed more than 90% of the raw TCR sequences. VDJ genes were aligned to IMGT germline references, and clonotypes were defined by unique CDR3 amino acid sequence plus V-J genes. Clonal expansion, Shannon diversity, and CDR3 relatedness (CalcPairwiseDistances, ClusterSamples) were evaluated with VDJtools, and phylogenetic trees were built with CLCbio workbench. Using coefficient-of-variation modelling across technical triplicates, the study counted a clone as expanded if it had at least 8 unique UMIs. In TCRdb, the public reads were trimmed at Q25 with fastp and aligned with MiXCR, with productive beta chains retained. Every CDR3 protein is listed once, alongside the most common genes and DNA of its rows. TCRdb, not the original authors, processed these V and J calls. This sample is represented by roughly 100,000 distinct CDR3 sequences; roughly 10% of them were singletons. The biggest ten clones account for under 4% of the sample.

Sequenced input: PBMCs. The clonotype comes from a female donor with HTLV-1-associated myelopathy (HAM/TSP). The chain is made from TRBV5-1 and TRBJ2-3, with 10 central nucleotides matching TRBD2. This receptor has the CDR3 CASSLATGLAGADTQYF. The nucleotide sequence reads as follows: TGCGCCAGCAGCTTGGCCACTGGGCTAGCGGGGGCAGATACGCAGTATTTT.